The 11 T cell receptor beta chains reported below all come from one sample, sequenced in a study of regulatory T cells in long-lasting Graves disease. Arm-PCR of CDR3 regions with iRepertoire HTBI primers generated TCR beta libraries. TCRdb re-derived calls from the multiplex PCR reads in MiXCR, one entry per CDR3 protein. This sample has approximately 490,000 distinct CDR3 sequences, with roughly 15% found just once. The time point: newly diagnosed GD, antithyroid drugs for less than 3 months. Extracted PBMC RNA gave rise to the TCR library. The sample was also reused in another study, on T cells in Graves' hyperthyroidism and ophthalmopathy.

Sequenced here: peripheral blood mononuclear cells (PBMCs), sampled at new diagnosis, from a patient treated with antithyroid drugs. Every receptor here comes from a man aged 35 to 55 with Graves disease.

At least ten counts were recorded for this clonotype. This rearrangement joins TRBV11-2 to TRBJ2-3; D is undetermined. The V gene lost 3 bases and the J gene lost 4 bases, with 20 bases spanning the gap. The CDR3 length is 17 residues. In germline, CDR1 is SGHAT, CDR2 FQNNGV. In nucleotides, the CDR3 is TGTGCCAGCAGCTTCTTAGGTTCGCCCACCCCCTCAGATACGCAGTATTTT. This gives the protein CASSFLGSPTPSDTQYF.

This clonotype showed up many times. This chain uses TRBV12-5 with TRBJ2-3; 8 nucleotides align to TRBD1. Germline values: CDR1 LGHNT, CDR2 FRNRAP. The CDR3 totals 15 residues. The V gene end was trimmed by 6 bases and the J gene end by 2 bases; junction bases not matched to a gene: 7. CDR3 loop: CASGQRDRLTDTQYF. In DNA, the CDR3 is TGTGCTAGTGGCCAACGGGACAGGCTCACAGATACGCAGTATTTT.

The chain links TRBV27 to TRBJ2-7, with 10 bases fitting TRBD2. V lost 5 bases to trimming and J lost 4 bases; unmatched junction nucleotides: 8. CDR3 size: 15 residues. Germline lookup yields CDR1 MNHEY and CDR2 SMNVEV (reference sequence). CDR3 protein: CASSNLAGARYEQYF. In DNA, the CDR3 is TGTGCCAGCAGTAACCTAGCGGGAGCTCGTTACGAGCAGTACTTC.

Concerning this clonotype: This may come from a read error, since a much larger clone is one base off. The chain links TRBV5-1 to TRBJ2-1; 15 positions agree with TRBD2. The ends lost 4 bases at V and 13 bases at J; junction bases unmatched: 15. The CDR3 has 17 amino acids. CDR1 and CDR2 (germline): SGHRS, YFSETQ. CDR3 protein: CASSTGLAGGPQETQFF. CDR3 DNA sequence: TGCGCCAGCAGCACCGGACTAGCGGGAGGGCCTCAAGAGACCCAGTTCTTC.

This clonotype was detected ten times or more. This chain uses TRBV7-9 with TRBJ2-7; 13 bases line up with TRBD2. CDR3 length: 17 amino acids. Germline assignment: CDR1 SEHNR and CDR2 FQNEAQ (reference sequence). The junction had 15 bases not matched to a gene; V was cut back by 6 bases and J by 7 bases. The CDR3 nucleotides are TGTGCCAGCAGGGGTAAGGGGCTAGGACTAGCGGGAGAAGAGCAGTACTTC. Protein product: CASRGKGLGLAGEEQYF.

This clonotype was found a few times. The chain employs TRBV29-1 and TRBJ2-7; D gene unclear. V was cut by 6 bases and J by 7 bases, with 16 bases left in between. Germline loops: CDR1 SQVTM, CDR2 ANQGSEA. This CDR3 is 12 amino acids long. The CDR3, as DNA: TGCAGCGTAGCCAAACGATCTGGGGAGCAGTACTTC. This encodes CSVAKRSGEQYF.

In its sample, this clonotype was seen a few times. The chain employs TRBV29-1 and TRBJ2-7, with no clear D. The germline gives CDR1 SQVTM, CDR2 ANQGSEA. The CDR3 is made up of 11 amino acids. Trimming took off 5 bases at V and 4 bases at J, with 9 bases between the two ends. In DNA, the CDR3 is TGCAGCGTTCGACTGGCGTACGAGCAGTACTTC. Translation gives CSVRLAYEQYF.

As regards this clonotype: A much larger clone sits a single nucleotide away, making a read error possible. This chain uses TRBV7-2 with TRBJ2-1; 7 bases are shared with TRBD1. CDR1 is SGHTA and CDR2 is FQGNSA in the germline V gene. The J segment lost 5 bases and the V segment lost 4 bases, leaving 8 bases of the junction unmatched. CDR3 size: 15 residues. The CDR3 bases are TGTGCCAGCAGCTACCGGGACAGAGCCCACAATGAGCAGTTCTTC. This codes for CASSYRDRAHNEQFF.

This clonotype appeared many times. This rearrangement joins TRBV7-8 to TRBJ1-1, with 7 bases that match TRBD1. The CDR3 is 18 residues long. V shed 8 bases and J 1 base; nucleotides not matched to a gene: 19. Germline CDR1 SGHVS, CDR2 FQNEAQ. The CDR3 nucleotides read TGTGCCAGCGAATACCGCCGTGACAGGGTTGTGGGGAACACTGAAGCTTTCTTT. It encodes CASEYRRDRVVGNTEAFF.

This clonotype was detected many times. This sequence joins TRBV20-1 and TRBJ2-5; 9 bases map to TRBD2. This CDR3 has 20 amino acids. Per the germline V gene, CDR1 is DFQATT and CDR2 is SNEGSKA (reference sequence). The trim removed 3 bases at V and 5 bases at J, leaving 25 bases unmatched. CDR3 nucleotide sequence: TGCAGTGCTAGTTTTCGGAGGGGTCCTAGCGGGATATTAAGCGGGGAGACCCAGTACTTC. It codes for CSASFRRGPSGILSGETQYF.

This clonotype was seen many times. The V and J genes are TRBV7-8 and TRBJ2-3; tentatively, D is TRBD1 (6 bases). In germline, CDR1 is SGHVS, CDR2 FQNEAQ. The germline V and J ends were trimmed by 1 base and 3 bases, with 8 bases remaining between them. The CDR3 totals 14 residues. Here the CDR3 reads CASSLVQGTDTQYF. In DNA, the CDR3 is TGTGCCAGCAGCTTAGTACAGGGAACAGATACGCAGTATTTT.